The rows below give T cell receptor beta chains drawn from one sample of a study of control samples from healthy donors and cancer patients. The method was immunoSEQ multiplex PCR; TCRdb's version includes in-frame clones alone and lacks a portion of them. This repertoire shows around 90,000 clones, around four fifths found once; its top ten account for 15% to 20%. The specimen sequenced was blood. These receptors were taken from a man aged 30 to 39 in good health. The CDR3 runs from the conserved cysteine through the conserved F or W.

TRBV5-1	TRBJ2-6	CASSLGGQGRAGANVLTF
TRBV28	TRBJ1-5	CASSLLGTEYQPQHF
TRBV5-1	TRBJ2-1	CASSLATLRVLAGKSDEQFF
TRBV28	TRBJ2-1	CASSIPTGSEQFF
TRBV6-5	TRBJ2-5	CASSRQGAGETQYF
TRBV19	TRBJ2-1	CASSIGNEQFF
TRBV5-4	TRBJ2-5	CASSLGTGGQETQYF
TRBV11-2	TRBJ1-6	CASSPYASSYNSPLHF
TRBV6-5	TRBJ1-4	CASSYARGRGEKLFF
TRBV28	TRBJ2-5	CASSQSFQETQYF
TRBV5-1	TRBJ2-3	CASSQGAGETDTQYF
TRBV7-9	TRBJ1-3	CASSQGGDPLLSGNTIYF
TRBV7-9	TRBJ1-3	CASSLAGKSSGNTIYF
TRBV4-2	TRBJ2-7	CASSLRSGQGVEQYF
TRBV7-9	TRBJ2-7	CASSPSDGYEQYF
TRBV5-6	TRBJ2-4	CASSPGQGFPAKNIQYF
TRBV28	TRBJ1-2	CASSLPPGQGGYTF
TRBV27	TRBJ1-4	CASSFRSANEKLFF
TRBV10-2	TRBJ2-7	CASSQLAGGYEQYF
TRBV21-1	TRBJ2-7	CASSKVGNRSYEQYF
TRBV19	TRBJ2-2	CASSIYPGGRTGELFF
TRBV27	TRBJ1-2	CASSPDPWRGYTF
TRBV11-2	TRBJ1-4	CASSPTGADYLNEKLFF
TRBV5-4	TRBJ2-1	CASSLDYNEQFF
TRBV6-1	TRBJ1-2	CASSEDSYGYTF
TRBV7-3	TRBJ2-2	CASSLQGRHGELFF
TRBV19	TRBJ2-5	CASRDGGAQETQYF
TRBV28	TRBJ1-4	CASSYEDRDSEKLFF
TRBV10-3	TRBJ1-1	CAIRGQDTEAFF
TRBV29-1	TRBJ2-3	CSVEPPRSDTQYF
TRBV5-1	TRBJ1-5	CASSPGVGRRPQHF
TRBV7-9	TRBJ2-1	CASSLGRENEQFF
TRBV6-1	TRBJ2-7	CASSEGGTGILHEQYF
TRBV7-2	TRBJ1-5	CASSFSRNNQPQHF
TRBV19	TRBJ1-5	CASTRQPINQPQHF